This TCR beta chain was captured in a study of blood T cell repertoires in COVID-19. Across the whole study: There were acute and convalescent COVID-19 samples, and they came from the United States, Italy and Spain.

CDR1 and CDR2 (germline): SNHLY, FYNNEI. Trimming took off 8 bases at V and 0 bases at J, with 13 bases between the two ends. The CDR3 has 15 residues. Profiled with immunoSEQ multiplex PCR; TCRdb holds only in-frame clones, not every one. The sample consists of some 41,000 clones, around 83% of them appearing once. This clone showed up just once. This chain connects TRBV2 to TRBJ2-2; D is perhaps TRBD2 (6 bases). What was sequenced was peripheral blood. The clonotype was recovered from a woman aged 80 or over with active or convalescent COVID-19. CDR3 coding DNA: TGTGCCAGCGGCTGGGCTAGCGCGAACACCGGGGAGCTGTTTTTT. Translating gives CASGWASANTGELFF.